This TCR beta chain was recorded in a study of blood T cells in healthy people across ages. Study-wide results and limits: Per million T cells, the diversity of TCR beta decreased roughly linearly as age advanced. Percentage of naive T cells showed a strong correlation with TCR beta diversity.

Alongside a J-beta primer mix, a sample-barcoded 5' primer served in a second PCR lasting about 7 to 11 cycles. Using its own MiXCR run on the 5' RACE reads, TCRdb lists one record per CDR3 protein. The sample has around 790,000 distinct CDR3 sequences, 40% to 50% seen once; the top ten hold roughly 18%. Whenever a sample was processed, at least 6.5 million PBMCs were isolated. Per sample, no less than 5 micrograms of total RNA were extracted. There are 13 residues in the CDR3. The V end was cut by 2 bases, the J end by 5 bases, with 7 bases between. CDR1 is SGHTA, CDR2 FQGNSA, per germline. This clonotype was seen only once. Its antigen is currently unknown.

This chain joins TRBV7-2 and TRBJ1-5; D remains unclear. The clonotype was recovered from a man in his sixties in good health. Material for sequencing was blood. CDR3 bases: TGTGCCAGCAGCTTAACTCTCTATCAGCCCCAGCATTTT. As protein: CASSLTLYQPQHF.